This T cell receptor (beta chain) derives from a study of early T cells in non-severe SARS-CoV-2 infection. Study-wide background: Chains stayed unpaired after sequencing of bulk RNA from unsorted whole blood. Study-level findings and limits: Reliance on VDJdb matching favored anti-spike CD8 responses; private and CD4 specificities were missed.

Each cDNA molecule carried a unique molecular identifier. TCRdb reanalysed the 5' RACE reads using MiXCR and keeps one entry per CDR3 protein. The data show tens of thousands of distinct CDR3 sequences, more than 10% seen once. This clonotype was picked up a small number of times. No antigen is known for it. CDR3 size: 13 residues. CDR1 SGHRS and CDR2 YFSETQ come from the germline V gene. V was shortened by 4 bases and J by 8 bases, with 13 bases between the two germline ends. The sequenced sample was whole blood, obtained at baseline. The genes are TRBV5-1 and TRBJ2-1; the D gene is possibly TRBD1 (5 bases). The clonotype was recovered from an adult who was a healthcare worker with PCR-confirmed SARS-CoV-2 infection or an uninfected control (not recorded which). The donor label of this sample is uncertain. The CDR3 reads CASSPVGLDEQFF. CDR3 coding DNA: TGCGCCAGCAGCCCGGTGGGGCTGGATGAGCAGTTCTTC.